This TCR beta chain was sequenced in a study of blood T cell repertoires in COVID-19. Study-wide background: Sources were T cells, B-cell-depleted T cells, or PBMCs; the material itself was cDNA or gDNA.

The CDR3 runs 13 residues. Trimming took 6 bases from V and 6 from J, leaving 12 bases between them. Germline V CDR1 and CDR2: WSHSY, SAAADI. Assignment of participants to cohorts was predicated upon participant-reported clinical history. Source study methods: Estimates of nucleated cell counts were drawn from the amplification of reference gene primers. Clones were sequenced by immunoSEQ multiplex PCR, and TCRdb holds only the in-frame ones, with some missing. That table gives V, J and clone size, and the DNA gave D and trimming. The sample holds some 240,000 clones, about 86% seen once. Sequencing input: PBMCs or T cells enriched from blood (not recorded which). The rearrangement links TRBV10-2 to TRBJ1-5, with unresolved D. The sequence was collected from a man aged 30-40 years with acute COVID-19. CDR3: CASRTGSSQPQHF. The DNA for the CDR3 is TGCGCCAGCAGAACGGGTTCTAGTCAGCCCCAGCATTTT.